Following are 25 T cell receptor beta chains from one sample sequenced in a study of CD8 T cells in Susac syndrome. RNA amounts of about 0.5 to 1 ug underwent reverse transcription with random hexamers. TCRdb reprocessed the immunoSEQ multiplex PCR reads via MiXCR and lists one record per CDR3 protein. The sample has about 140,000 distinct CDR3 sequences; 85% to 95% are singletons. The sequenced material came from CD8+ T cells from PBMCs. The receptors were gathered from a human donor with Susac syndrome.

The rearrangement uses TRBV14 and TRBJ1-1; D is undetermined. This CDR3 spans 13 amino acids. Looked up from germline, CDR1 is SGHDN and CDR2 is FVKESK. Trimming took 7 bases from V and 1 from J, leaving 10 bases between them. CDR3 DNA: TGTGCCAGCAATACAAGGGAGAACACTGAAGCTTTCTTT. Amino acids: CASNTRENTEAFF.

This chain connects TRBV7-9 to TRBJ2-5; 10 nucleotides match TRBD2. The germline V gene has CDR1 SEHNR and CDR2 FQNEAQ (reference sequence). Trimming at V came to 2 bases and at J to 2 bases, leaving 2 bases not matched to a gene. The CDR3 is 15 amino acids. This CDR3 reads CASSLLAGVQETQYF. The CDR3 nucleotides read TGTGCCAGCAGCTTACTAGCGGGAGTACAAGAGACCCAGTACTTC.

V and J are TRBV7-3 and TRBJ2-1; 11 bases match TRBD2. There are 15 residues in the CDR3. V lost 3 bases to trimming and J lost 7 bases; unmatched junction nucleotides: 5. Germline V gene lookup returns CDR1 SGHTA and CDR2 FQGTGA. CDR3 sequence (DNA): TGTGCCAGCAGCTTTAGCGGGAGGGCCGGGAATGAGCAGTTCTTC. Its protein is CASSFSGRAGNEQFF.

This chain connects TRBV11-3 to TRBJ2-2, with 7 bases fitting TRBD2. This CDR3 spans 15 amino acids. Germline V CDR1 and CDR2: SGHNT, YENEEA. Losses at the gene ends were 3 bases for V and 5 bases for J; bases not matched to a gene: 6. The CDR3 nucleotides are TGTGCCAGCAGCTTCCGGGACTACGGGACCGGGGAGCTGTTTTTT. This gives the protein CASSFRDYGTGELFF.

The rearrangement joins TRBV6-5 to TRBJ1-2; D perhaps matches TRBD1 (5 bases). Per the germline V gene, CDR1 is MNHEY and CDR2 is SVGAGI. V dropped 5 bases and J dropped 8 bases, with 21 bases sitting between them. The CDR3 has 15 residues. CDR3 amino acids: CASSTQPRAGTGYTF. For the CDR3, the DNA is TGTGCCAGCAGTACCCAGCCTCGCGCTGGGACCGGCTACACCTTC.

The chain combines TRBV5-8 with TRBJ2-1, with TRBD2 matching 12 bases. The CDR3 loop spans 15 amino acids. V lost 5 bases, J lost 9 bases, and 9 bases stayed unmatched. Germline CDR1 SGHTS, CDR2 YDEGEE. The CDR3 region has the DNA TGTGCCAGCAGGAAAAGGACTAGCGGGAAGGGTGAGCAGTTCTTC. Its translation: CASRKRTSGKGEQFF.

CDR3 region: CASSQDTGQPQHF. CDR3 nucleotides: TGTGCCAGCAGCCAAGATACGGGACAGCCCCAGCATTTT. The J gene is TRBJ1-5, the V gene TRBV4-2; D gene unclear. CDR3 length: 13 residues. Germline lookup yields CDR1 LGHNA and CDR2 YNFKEQ. The V and J ends lost 0 bases and 7 bases respectively, with 7 bases between them.

The chain recombines TRBV20-1 with TRBJ1-2; D unclear. Germline V lookup: CDR1 DFQATT, CDR2 SNEGSKA (reference sequence). The CDR3 totals 13 residues. V gave up 4 bases and J gave up 4 bases, with 13 bases separating them. CDR3 nucleotide sequence: TGCAGTGCTAACTGGGAATGGGGCTATGGCTACACCTTC. It is translated as CSANWEWGYGYTF.

CDR3 DNA sequence: TGTGCCCGCCGAACAGGGGGCGAGAACACTGAAGCTTTCTTT. Amino acid sequence: CARRTGGENTEAFF. V is TRBV2 and J is TRBJ1-1; 9 bases line up with TRBD1. Germline V CDR1 and CDR2: SNHLY, FYNNEI. With 11 bases clipped from V and 1 base from J, the junction kept 8 bases outside the gene matches. The CDR3 is made up of 14 amino acids.

The chain is built from TRBV5-6 and TRBJ2-1; D tentatively reads TRBD1 or TRBD2 (5 bases each). CDR1 SGHDT and CDR2 YYEEEE come from the germline V gene. Trimming pared 1 base from V and 9 bases from J, leaving 8 bases between. The CDR3 is 12 amino acids. CDR3 loop: CASSLLGTEQFF. The CDR3 nucleotides are TGTGCCAGCAGCTTGTTGGGGACTGAGCAGTTCTTC.

A single count supports this clonotype. This chain links TRBV10-3 with TRBJ2-2; TRBD2 is a possible D gene (5 bases). The germline V gene has CDR1 ENHRY and CDR2 SYGVKD. Trimming left V 4 bases short and J 3 bases short, with 12 bases between. This CDR3 contains 15 residues. The CDR3 region is CAISGQTGDTGELFF. CDR3 coding DNA: TGTGCCATCAGTGGCCAAACCGGGGACACCGGGGAGCTGTTTTTT.

This sequence joins TRBV11-2 and TRBJ2-5; TRBD1 might be the D (5 bases). This CDR3 region has 14 residues. Trimming took off 1 base at V and 5 bases at J, with 11 bases between the two ends. Germline CDR1 is SGHAT and CDR2 is FQNNGV. The CDR3 DNA follows: TGTGCCAGCAGCTTAGTGGGCCCAGGGGAGACCCAGTACTTC. Protein: CASSLVGPGETQYF.

The chain combines TRBV5-1 with TRBJ2-2, with 7 nucleotides matching TRBD2. This CDR3 region has 16 residues. From germline, CDR1 is SGHRS and CDR2 YFSETQ. V was clipped by 4 bases and J by 0 bases; unmatched bases: 6. CDR3 DNA sequence: TGCGCCAGCAGCACAACTAGCGCCACGAACACCGGGGAGCTGTTTTTT. It yields the protein CASSTTSATNTGELFF.

The genes are TRBV24-1 and TRBJ2-2; D ambiguous. The CDR3 is 11 amino acids. The germline V and J ends were trimmed by 7 bases and 6 bases, with 5 bases remaining between them. The germline gives CDR1 KGHDR, CDR2 SFDVKD. CDR3: CATREAGELFF. DNA for the CDR3: TGTGCCACCAGAGAGGCCGGGGAGCTGTTTTTT.

The rearrangement links TRBV20-1 to TRBJ2-1; D is uncertain. The CDR3 has 10 residues. Per germline, CDR1 DFQATT and CDR2 SNEGSKA (reference sequence). V lost 6 bases and J lost 5, with 5 bases in between. In DNA form, the CDR3 reads TGCAGTGCCACTCACAATGAGCAGTTCTTC. Translation gives CSATHNEQFF.

The rearrangement uses TRBV4-1 and TRBJ1-5, with 7 bases lining up with TRBD1. The ends lost 2 bases at V and 3 bases at J; junction bases unmatched: 4. The germline V gene has CDR1 MGHRA and CDR2 YSYEKL. The CDR3 consists of 15 residues. The CDR3: CASSQIQGLNQPQHF. CDR3 nucleotides: TGCGCCAGCAGCCAAATACAGGGGCTCAATCAGCCCCAGCATTTT.

This chain links TRBV16 with TRBJ1-5; D unclear. The germline V gene has CDR1 KGHSY and CDR2 FQNENV. The germline V and J ends were trimmed by 2 bases and 1 base, with 9 bases remaining between them. The CDR3 sequence is 15 residues long. CDR3 in amino acids: CASSQGSGSNQPQHF. The CDR3 coding sequence is TGTGCCAGCAGCCAAGGGAGTGGGAGCAATCAGCCCCAGCATTTT. The whole variable domain, remainder taken from reference TRBV16 and TRBJ1-5, is GEEVAQTPKHLVRGEGQKAKLYCAPIKGHSYVFWYQQVLKNEFKFLISFQNENVFDETGMPKERFSAKCLPNSPCSLEIQATKLEDSAVYFCASSQGSGSNQPQHFGDGTRLSIL.

The chain carries TRBV28 and TRBJ1-5; tentative D call: TRBD1 (6 bases). This CDR3 contains 16 residues. The V end lost 5 bases, the J end lost 5 bases, and 19 bases lay between the germline ends. Germline-derived CDR1 and CDR2 are MDHEN and SYDVKM. The CDR3 region has the DNA TGTGCCAGCAGTCCGGAGCGGGGGGCTGCTGATCAGCCCCAGCATTTT. As protein: CASSPERGAADQPQHF.

The genes are TRBV12-5 and TRBJ2-1; D is ambiguous. The CDR3 totals 12 residues. The germline CDR1 and CDR2 sequences are LGHNT and FRNRAP. V shed 7 bases and J shed 8 bases, with 12 bases lying between them. The CDR3 DNA reads TGTGCTAGTGCGGGTCCGGCGGATGAGCAGTTCTTC. It translates to CASAGPADEQFF.

The rearrangement links TRBV11-2 to TRBJ2-7; 8 bases fit TRBD1. Per germline, CDR1 SGHAT and CDR2 FQNNGV. The CDR3 has 16 amino acids. Trimming at V came to 5 bases and at J to 0 bases, leaving 9 bases not matched to a gene. CDR3 residues: CASSGQDRASSYEQYF. The CDR3 DNA follows: TGTGCCAGCAGCGGACAGGACAGGGCCTCCTCCTACGAGCAGTACTTC. Full variable domain (remainder filled in from reference TRBV11-2 and TRBJ2-7): EAGVAQSPRYKIIEKRQSVAFWCNPISGHATLYWYQQILGQGPKLLIQFQNNGVVDDSQLPKDRFSAERLKGVDSTLKIQPAKLEDSAVYLCASSGQDRASSYEQYFGPGTRLTVT.

The chain links TRBV19 to TRBJ1-5; D ambiguous. The CDR3 consists of 15 residues. The V and J ends lost 3 bases and 5 bases respectively, with 14 bases between them. CDR1 LNHDA and CDR2 SQIVND come from the germline V gene (reference sequence). The CDR3 reads CASSMLADTYQPQHF. The CDR3 DNA reads TGTGCCAGTAGTATGCTGGCAGATACCTATCAGCCCCAGCATTTT.

The V gene is TRBV29-1, the J gene TRBJ2-1, with D possibly being TRBD2 (8 bases). Deletions cut 0 bases from V and 10 bases from J, with 16 bases between. Germline V gene lookup returns CDR1 SQVTM and CDR2 ANQGSEA. This CDR3 has 14 amino acids. CDR3 bases: TGCAGCGTTGAAGATCGGGAGGGGGCCAGCGAGCAGTTCTTC. Translating gives CSVEDREGASEQFF.

The chain recombines TRBV7-9 with TRBJ2-7; 10 bases align to TRBD1. The CDR3 extends over 16 amino acids. Germline V CDR1 and CDR2: SEHNR, FQNEAQ (reference sequence). V trimming: 6 bases; J trimming: 4 bases; junction bases outside the gene matches: 12. CDR3 coding DNA: TGTGCCAGCAGTTCTGGAGTGGGGACAGGGGTGTACGAGCAGTACTTC. Protein: CASSSGVGTGVYEQYF.

The rearrangement uses TRBV19 and TRBJ1-2, with 8 bases matching TRBD1. The CDR3 runs to 12 residues. V shed 7 bases and J 4 bases; nucleotides not matched to a gene: 2. The V gene's germline CDR1 is LNHDA and CDR2 SQIVND (reference sequence). The DNA for the CDR3 is TGTGCCAGTACCGGGACAGGCTATGGCTACACCTTC. Its translation: CASTGTGYGYTF. Looking up the rest from reference TRBV19 and TRBJ1-2 gives the full variable domain: DGGITQSPKYLFRKEGQNVTLSCEQNLNHDAMYWYRQDPGQGLRLIYYSQIVNDFQKGDIAEGYSVSREKKESFPLTVTSAQKNPTAFYLCASTGTGYGYTFGSGTRLTVV.

V gene TRBV4-1 combines with J gene TRBJ1-1; D unclear. CDR3 length: 12 amino acids. Looked up from germline, CDR1 is MGHRA and CDR2 is YSYEKL. V was shortened by 1 base and J by 8 bases, with 8 bases between the two germline ends. The CDR3 loop is CASSQGAGEAFF. The CDR3 bases are TGCGCCAGCAGCCAAGGTGCGGGGGAAGCTTTCTTT.